This TCR beta chain was identified in a study of Graves' ophthalmopathy and Graves' hyperthyroidism. Study conclusions and caveats: Detection in blood was also observed for most expanded thyroid clonotypes above 0.001 frequency.

A note on this clonotype: Its antigen is currently unknown.

Ophthalmopathy absent within 18 months of follow-up marked hyperthyroidism as stable. The PBMCs were taken from roughly 9.3 ml of fresh peripheral blood. Germline CDR1 reads MNHEY; CDR2 reads SVGAGI. This CDR3 comprises 16 residues. V lost 4 bases and J 1 base, leaving 16 bases between the germline ends. Scientists amplified the TCR beta CDR3 regions from RNA transcripts. First-round RT-PCR relied on HTBI primers, and a second-round multiplex PCR came next. TCRdb reprocessed the multiplex PCR reads via MiXCR and lists one record per CDR3 protein. The table includes roughly 350,000 distinct CDR3 sequences, 17% detected once.

Sequencing was performed on peripheral blood. V is TRBV6-5 and J is TRBJ1-1; D is possibly TRBD1 (5 bases). The clonotype comes from an adult woman with stable Graves' hyperthyroidism. The CDR3 DNA follows: TGTGCCAGCAGTTCCCGAGGGGTAGGCGGGAACACTGAAGCTTTCTTT. Translation: CASSSRGVGGNTEAFF.